A selection of T cell receptor beta chains follows, all from one sample in a study of cytomegalovirus exposure and HLA in healthy donors. Using immunoSEQ multiplex PCR, the repertoire was profiled, and TCRdb retains in-frame clones only, with some absent. The sample consists of about 140,000 clones, around 57% of them appearing once. Sequencing input: PBMCs. These receptors were taken from a male donor in good health and CMV-seronegative. Each CDR3 is given with its conserved first and last residue. The order of the fields is D gene, clone size, V gene, J gene, CDR3 protein, CDR3 DNA. The D gene is left open where the match is weak. Only part of the rows carry a size: once, few, many, or a class if the clone is expanded.

d_call: NA; clone_size: NA; v_call: TRBV2; j_call: TRBJ1-2; cdr3_aa: CASWKRGGTNYGYTF; cdr3_nt: TGTGCCAGCTGGAAGCGCGGGGGGACCAACTATGGCTACACCTTC
d_call: TRBD1; clone_size: NA; v_call: TRBV19; j_call: TRBJ1-6; cdr3_aa: CASSMADRANSPLHF; cdr3_nt: TGTGCCAGTAGTATGGCGGACAGGGCGAATTCACCCCTCCACTTT
d_call: NA; clone_size: NA; v_call: TRBV5-6; j_call: TRBJ2-7; cdr3_aa: CASSLAGNEQYF; cdr3_nt: TGTGCCAGCAGCTTGGCAGGTAACGAGCAGTACTTC
d_call: NA; clone_size: few; v_call: TRBV5-1; j_call: TRBJ2-7; cdr3_aa: CASSWADSTYEQYF; cdr3_nt: TGCGCCAGCAGCTGGGCGGACTCCACCTACGAGCAGTACTTC
d_call: NA; clone_size: once; v_call: TRBV5-5; j_call: TRBJ2-1; cdr3_aa: CASSLAFRGDNEQFF; cdr3_nt: TGTGCCAGCAGCTTGGCGTTTCGGGGAGACAATGAGCAGTTCTTC
d_call: NA; clone_size: NA; v_call: TRBV7-8; j_call: TRBJ1-1; cdr3_aa: CASRQAGRANTEAFF; cdr3_nt: TGTGCCAGCAGGCAGGCAGGGAGGGCGAACACTGAAGCTTTCTTT
d_call: NA; clone_size: NA; v_call: TRBV11-2; j_call: TRBJ2-7; cdr3_aa: CASSSDYYEQYF; cdr3_nt: TGTGCCAGCAGCTCAGACTACTACGAGCAGTACTTC
d_call: TRBD1; clone_size: NA; v_call: TRBV12-5; j_call: TRBJ2-7; cdr3_aa: CASGLTGDYEQYF; cdr3_nt: TGTGCTAGTGGTTTGACAGGGGACTACGAGCAGTACTTC
d_call: NA; clone_size: NA; v_call: TRBV6-4; j_call: TRBJ2-5; cdr3_aa: CASRVDSQETQYF; cdr3_nt: TGTGCCAGCAGGGTGGACTCTCAAGAGACCCAGTACTTC
d_call: NA; clone_size: NA; v_call: TRBV2; j_call: TRBJ1-5; cdr3_aa: CASTGLDGNQPQHF; cdr3_nt: TGTGCCAGTACAGGGCTTGATGGCAATCAGCCCCAGCATTTT
d_call: TRBD1; clone_size: NA; v_call: TRBV23-1; j_call: TRBJ1-1; cdr3_aa: CASSPSGRGLGNTEAFF; cdr3_nt: TGCGCCAGCAGCCCCTCGGGCAGGGGGCTCGGTAACACTGAAGCTTTCTTT
d_call: NA; clone_size: NA; v_call: TRBV9; j_call: TRBJ1-4; cdr3_aa: CASSTRQEEKLFF; cdr3_nt: TGTGCCAGCAGCACAAGACAGGAAGAAAAACTGTTTTTT
d_call: NA; clone_size: once; v_call: TRBV7-8; j_call: TRBJ1-4; cdr3_aa: CASSGGVGLGEKLFF; cdr3_nt: TGTGCCAGCAGCGGCGGGGTAGGGTTAGGGGAAAAACTGTTTTTT
d_call: NA; clone_size: NA; v_call: TRBV27; j_call: TRBJ2-3; cdr3_aa: CASSFYGNTDTQYF; cdr3_nt: TGTGCCAGCAGTTTTTACGGGAACACAGATACGCAGTATTTT
d_call: NA; clone_size: NA; v_call: TRBV28; j_call: TRBJ1-5; cdr3_aa: CASSIHQPQHF; cdr3_nt: TGTGCCAGCAGCATTCATCAGCCCCAGCATTTT
d_call: TRBD2; clone_size: NA; v_call: TRBV10-3; j_call: TRBJ2-5; cdr3_aa: CAISPVGLAGETQYF; cdr3_nt: TGTGCCATCAGTCCAGTCGGTCTAGCGGGGGAGACCCAGTACTTC
d_call: NA; clone_size: few; v_call: TRBV4-3; j_call: TRBJ2-7; cdr3_aa: CASSQEGAGAGGYEQYF; cdr3_nt: TGCGCCAGCAGCCAAGAAGGGGCCGGAGCAGGTGGCTACGAGCAGTACTTC
d_call: NA; clone_size: NA; v_call: TRBV2; j_call: TRBJ2-3; cdr3_aa: CASSWANTQYF; cdr3_nt: TGTGCCAGCAGTTGGGCAAATACGCAGTATTTT
d_call: TRBD1; clone_size: NA; v_call: TRBV12-5; j_call: TRBJ1-1; cdr3_aa: CASGLGGSNTEAFF; cdr3_nt: TGTGCTAGTGGTCTAGGGGGCTCGAACACTGAAGCTTTCTTT
d_call: TRBD1; clone_size: few; v_call: TRBV6-6; j_call: TRBJ1-2; cdr3_aa: CASSTTWGQDRGYTF; cdr3_nt: TGTGCCAGCAGTACGACCTGGGGACAGGACCGGGGCTACACCTTC
d_call: NA; clone_size: NA; v_call: TRBV18; j_call: TRBJ1-5; cdr3_aa: CASSQDFNQPQHF; cdr3_nt: TGTGCCAGCTCACAAGACTTCAATCAGCCCCAGCATTTT
d_call: TRBD1; clone_size: NA; v_call: TRBV5-4; j_call: TRBJ2-7; cdr3_aa: CASSSGTGKSGLHEQYF; cdr3_nt: TGTGCCAGCAGTTCCGGGACAGGTAAAAGTGGCCTCCACGAGCAGTACTTC
d_call: NA; clone_size: NA; v_call: TRBV29-1; j_call: TRBJ2-7; cdr3_aa: CSVGIGGSWEQYF; cdr3_nt: TGCAGCGTTGGTATCGGGGGTTCGTGGGAGCAGTACTTC
d_call: NA; clone_size: NA; v_call: TRBV7-2; j_call: TRBJ1-5; cdr3_aa: CASSQGRGMASVQPQHF; cdr3_nt: TGTGCCAGCAGCCAAGGAAGGGGAATGGCGTCAGTTCAGCCCCAGCATTTT
d_call: TRBD1; clone_size: NA; v_call: TRBV15; j_call: TRBJ2-2; cdr3_aa: CATSRGQGPGELFF; cdr3_nt: TGTGCCACCAGCAGAGGACAGGGGCCCGGGGAGCTGTTTTTT
d_call: NA; clone_size: NA; v_call: TRBV27; j_call: TRBJ1-4; cdr3_aa: CAGSFLARVSEKLFF; cdr3_nt: TGTGCCGGCAGTTTTCTAGCCCGGGTCAGCGAAAAACTGTTTTTT
d_call: NA; clone_size: NA; v_call: TRBV29-1; j_call: TRBJ1-1; cdr3_aa: CSVRKVGQGEAFF; cdr3_nt: TGCAGCGTTCGCAAAGTTGGTCAGGGGGAAGCTTTCTTT
d_call: NA; clone_size: NA; v_call: TRBV29-1; j_call: TRBJ2-7; cdr3_aa: CSVVGRATYEQYF; cdr3_nt: TGCAGCGTTGTCGGCAGGGCAACCTACGAGCAGTACTTC
d_call: TRBD1; clone_size: NA; v_call: TRBV19; j_call: TRBJ1-6; cdr3_aa: CASSIETGEDSPLHF; cdr3_nt: TGTGCCAGTAGTATAGAGACAGGGGAAGATTCACCCCTCCACTTT
d_call: TRBD1; clone_size: few; v_call: TRBV2; j_call: TRBJ2-7; cdr3_aa: CASSIQGQGAYEQYF; cdr3_nt: TGTGCCAGCAGTATCCAGGGACAGGGGGCCTACGAGCAGTACTTC
d_call: TRBD1; clone_size: NA; v_call: TRBV27; j_call: TRBJ1-1; cdr3_aa: CASSFSTGSMNTEAFF; cdr3_nt: TGTGCCAGCAGTTTCTCGACAGGGAGTATGAACACTGAAGCTTTCTTT
d_call: NA; clone_size: NA; v_call: TRBV7-9; j_call: TRBJ1-1; cdr3_aa: CASSELGSNTEAFF; cdr3_nt: TGTGCCAGCAGTGAGCTAGGGAGTAACACTGAAGCTTTCTTT
d_call: NA; clone_size: NA; v_call: TRBV2; j_call: TRBJ2-2; cdr3_aa: CASRPARGLFF; cdr3_nt: TGTGCCAGCAGACCCGCAAGGGGGCTGTTTTTT
d_call: TRBD1; clone_size: NA; v_call: TRBV11-2; j_call: TRBJ2-7; cdr3_aa: CASSLRDRSPYEQYF; cdr3_nt: TGTGCCAGCAGCTTAAGGGACAGGAGCCCCTACGAGCAGTACTTC
d_call: NA; clone_size: NA; v_call: TRBV30; j_call: TRBJ1-2; cdr3_aa: CAWTFMRGYGYTF; cdr3_nt: TGTGCCTGGACCTTCATGAGGGGGTATGGCTACACCTTC
d_call: NA; clone_size: NA; v_call: TRBV2; j_call: TRBJ2-3; cdr3_aa: CASMGDPTDTQYF; cdr3_nt: TGTGCCAGCATGGGCGATCCTACAGATACGCAGTATTTT
d_call: NA; clone_size: once; v_call: TRBV1; j_call: TRBJ2-3; cdr3_aa: CTSSQDLEAGGVTDTQYF; cdr3_nt: TGCACCAGCAGCCAAGATCTTGAAGCGGGGGGTGTCACAGATACGCAGTATTTT
d_call: TRBD1; clone_size: NA; v_call: TRBV18; j_call: TRBJ1-6; cdr3_aa: CASSYNRGNSPLHF; cdr3_nt: TGTGCCAGCTCCTACAACAGGGGGAATTCACCCCTCCACTTT
d_call: TRBD1; clone_size: NA; v_call: TRBV5-1; j_call: TRBJ2-5; cdr3_aa: CASNFQGAYQETQYF; cdr3_nt: TGCGCCAGCAACTTCCAGGGGGCGTACCAAGAGACCCAGTACTTC
d_call: NA; clone_size: NA; v_call: TRBV7-9; j_call: TRBJ1-6; cdr3_aa: CASSLYGGRSPLHF; cdr3_nt: TGTGCCAGCAGCTTATACGGGGGTCGTTCACCCCTCCACTTT
d_call: TRBD2; clone_size: NA; v_call: TRBV2; j_call: TRBJ2-5; cdr3_aa: CASSVGQGLAGAYGTQYF; cdr3_nt: TGTGCCAGCAGTGTGGGGCAGGGACTAGCGGGGGCTTACGGGACCCAGTACTTC
d_call: TRBD2; clone_size: NA; v_call: TRBV18; j_call: TRBJ2-7; cdr3_aa: CASSPSGLAGIEQYF; cdr3_nt: TGTGCCAGCTCCCCCTCGGGGCTAGCGGGAATCGAGCAGTACTTC
d_call: TRBD1; clone_size: NA; v_call: TRBV28; j_call: TRBJ2-5; cdr3_aa: CASSFRDRHQETQYF; cdr3_nt: TGTGCCAGCAGTTTCCGGGACAGACACCAAGAGACCCAGTACTTC
d_call: NA; clone_size: NA; v_call: TRBV10-3; j_call: TRBJ1-1; cdr3_aa: CAISEGTRAGWTEAFF; cdr3_nt: TGTGCCATCAGTGAAGGGACGCGGGCGGGATGGACTGAAGCTTTCTTT
d_call: NA; clone_size: NA; v_call: TRBV28; j_call: TRBJ2-2; cdr3_aa: CASSQRVTGELFF; cdr3_nt: TGTGCCAGCAGTCAGAGGGTCACCGGGGAGCTGTTTTTT
d_call: TRBD1; clone_size: NA; v_call: TRBV11-2; j_call: TRBJ1-4; cdr3_aa: CASSPRRGSEKLFF; cdr3_nt: TGTGCCAGCAGCCCCCGCAGGGGGAGCGAAAAACTGTTTTTT
d_call: TRBD1; clone_size: NA; v_call: TRBV5-4; j_call: TRBJ1-2; cdr3_aa: CASSQLIGQGADGYTF; cdr3_nt: TGTGCCAGCAGCCAGCTTATAGGACAGGGGGCCGATGGCTACACCTTC
d_call: NA; clone_size: NA; v_call: TRBV9; j_call: TRBJ2-2; cdr3_aa: CASTQQGTGELFF; cdr3_nt: TGTGCCAGCACCCAACAGGGCACCGGGGAGCTGTTTTTT
d_call: NA; clone_size: NA; v_call: TRBV27; j_call: TRBJ1-5; cdr3_aa: CASSLSRNQPQHF; cdr3_nt: TGTGCCAGCAGTTTATCCAGGAATCAGCCCCAGCATTTT
d_call: TRBD2; clone_size: NA; v_call: TRBV7-3; j_call: TRBJ2-5; cdr3_aa: CASSLSGGLSRETQYF; cdr3_nt: TGTGCCAGCAGCTTAAGCGGGGGTTTATCTAGGGAGACCCAGTACTTC
d_call: NA; clone_size: NA; v_call: TRBV27; j_call: TRBJ2-2; cdr3_aa: CASSSYTGELFF; cdr3_nt: TGTGCCAGCAGTTCGTACACCGGGGAGCTGTTTTTT
d_call: NA; clone_size: NA; v_call: TRBV29-1; j_call: TRBJ1-1; cdr3_aa: CSGGPQGTEAFF; cdr3_nt: TGCAGCGGTGGCCCCCAGGGTACTGAAGCTTTCTTT
d_call: NA; clone_size: NA; v_call: TRBV7-9; j_call: TRBJ2-7; cdr3_aa: CSSSLQGYEQYF; cdr3_nt: TGTTCCAGCAGCTTACAGGGTTACGAGCAGTACTTC
d_call: TRBD2; clone_size: NA; v_call: TRBV6-5; j_call: TRBJ2-7; cdr3_aa: CASSSRLAIHYEQYF; cdr3_nt: TGTGCCAGCAGTTCACGACTAGCGATACACTACGAGCAGTACTTC
d_call: NA; clone_size: NA; v_call: TRBV7-9; j_call: TRBJ1-2; cdr3_aa: CASSLEEDRSGYTF; cdr3_nt: TGTGCCAGCAGCTTAGAAGAGGACAGATCTGGCTACACCTTC